This TCR beta chain comes out of a study of blood T cells in healthy people across ages (dated by TCRdb to the mid-2010s). Regarding the study in general: In model experiments, roughly one uniquely barcoded TCR beta cDNA molecule per two T cells was captured by template switching. Using deep sequencing normalized with unique cDNA molecular identifiers, the study measured how TCR beta repertoire diversity changes with age. Four age groups were formed from the donors: young (average 16 years), middle-aged (approximately 40), aged (about 62) and long-lived (less than 85). To avoid experimental bias, donors of different ages were spread randomly across the sequencing lanes. Two additional independent replicas of 1 million unique cDNA reads from the same blood draw were analyzed for two donors (one aged 18 to 30 and one aged 80 or older).

As concerns this clonotype: No cognate antigen has been identified for it. A much larger clone differs from this one at a single base, so this may be a read error.

The approximately 41 donors, aged about 6 to 95 years, were systemically healthy Caucasian individuals from Russia. Ten milliliters of peripheral blood were drawn from each donor into EDTA-treated Vacutainer tubes. Ficoll-Paque density-gradient centrifugation was used to isolate PBMCs, with at least 6.5 million per sample. Total RNA was extracted from PBMCs with Trizol reagent, with at least 5 micrograms obtained per sample. The percentages of naive CD45RAhigh/CD27high T cells were determined by flow cytometry on a PBMC aliquot from every donor. The library came from 5' RACE. Data came from an Illumina HiSeq 2500. A second roughly 7 to 12 cycle PCR used a sample-barcoded 5' primer and a J-beta primer mix. A template-switch 5' adaptor carrying 12 random nucleotides introduced a unique molecular identifier onto each TCR beta cDNA molecule. Each sample yielded at least 2.5 million CDR3-containing paired-end reads. First-strand cDNA synthesis was performed from all RNA using the Mint cDNA synthesis kit, with priming by a TRBC-specific oligonucleotide. All cDNA was treated with uracil-DNA glycosylase and then went through a first 18-cycle PCR with the universal primers M1SS and BC2_uni_R. The original pipeline was this. Normalization of each sample was performed by random selection of 1 million high-quality reads, each carrying a distinct molecular identifier. Instead of being binned into consensus sequences, reads that shared molecular identifiers were thrown out. MiTCR, with a Q25 quality threshold and the strictest error-elimination algorithm, was used for CDR3 identification, clonotype clustering and error correction. A nonparametric unseen species model with Euler transformation was used to estimate lower-bound total TCR beta diversity. The public reads were quality trimmed at Q25 with fastp and then assembled into clones with MiXCR by TCRdb, keeping productive beta chains. For every CDR3 protein sequence, its rows merge into one entry that carries the most common genes and DNA. TCRdb, rather than the study authors, made the V and J calls. The table for this sample lists 1.5 million to 1.8 million distinct CDR3 sequences; 35% to 45% of them were counted only once. Around 4% of the sample comes from the top ten.

General conclusions and limits of the study: Compared with the aged group, the long-lived group had more naive CD4+ T cells, fewer expanded clones and increased TCR diversity, a pattern suggesting age selection. As age increased, observed TCR beta diversity per million T cells dropped in a roughly linear way, and a significant reduction was already evident by age roughly 36. There was a strong correlation between observed TCR beta diversity and the percentage of naive T cells measured by flow cytometry. Estimates of total diversity based on one million sequenced T cells were considered lower bounds and underestimates. Because donor CMV infection status was unknown, age-related changes in expanded clonotypes were potentially confounded. Bulk unsorted PBMC profiling prevented conclusive comparison of naive and antigen-experienced compartments.

For CDR1 and CDR2, the germline V gene lists SQVTM and ANQGSEA. CDR3 length: 13 amino acids, cysteine to phenylalanine. Only CDR3 DNA is held: 39 bases, read in frame from base 1. Sequencing input: blood. Recombination connected TRBV29-1 to TRBJ2-5; TRBD2 fits 8 bases in the junction. The sequence derives from a woman between 18 and 29 years old in good health. The CDR3 corresponds to CNVAGRAFNEQYF. Read as DNA, the sequence is TGCAACGTTGCCGGGAGGGCCTTCAATGAGCAGTACTTC.